Listed below are T cell receptor beta chains from one sample, sequenced in a study of cytomegalovirus exposure and HLA in healthy donors. Some clones are missing from TCRdb's copy, which holds only in-frame ones; the method was immunoSEQ multiplex PCR. Of some 66,000 clones in the sample, around 78% are singletons; the top ten hold approximately 9.7%. Material for sequencing was PBMCs. These receptors came from a man aged 35 to 55 in good health and CMV-seronegative. The CDR3 runs from the conserved cysteine through the conserved F or W. D genes are given only for firm matches. Part of the rows lack a size; the others show once, few, many or a class for expanded clones.

D: TRBD2; size: .; V: TRBV11-1; J: TRBJ2-3; DNA: TGTGCCAGCAGCTTACCCCGGGGACTAGCGGGAGACACAGATACGCAGTATTTT; CDR3: CASSLPRGLAGDTDTQYF
D: .; size: .; V: TRBV27; J: TRBJ2-7; DNA: TGTGCCAGCAGTTTAAGTGGGGAGTCCTCCTACGAGCAGTACTTC; CDR3: CASSLSGESSYEQYF
D: .; size: .; V: TRBV2; J: TRBJ1-6; DNA: TGTGCCAGCAGTAACAGGGTAGGATCCTATAATTCACCCCTCCACTTT; CDR3: CASSNRVGSYNSPLHF
D: .; size: .; V: TRBV5-1; J: TRBJ2-3; DNA: TGCGCCAGCAGGCCCACCGTGGCGGTCCGTGGCACAGATACGCAGTATTTT; CDR3: CASRPTVAVRGTDTQYF
D: .; size: few; V: TRBV7-2; J: TRBJ1-4; DNA: TGTGCCAGCAGCTTAGAGAGGACAAGCGATGAAAAACTGTTTTTT; CDR3: CASSLERTSDEKLFF
D: .; size: .; V: TRBV12-2; J: TRBJ2-7; DNA: TGTGCAAGTCCCCTGCGCCGGGACTCCGTTCGCGAGCAGTACTTC; CDR3: CASPLRRDSVREQYF
D: .; size: few; V: TRBV4-1; J: TRBJ1-1; DNA: TGCGCCAGCAGCCAAGATCGGGGTTGGAACACTGAAGCTTTCTTT; CDR3: CASSQDRGWNTEAFF
D: .; size: .; V: TRBV5-1; J: TRBJ2-5; DNA: TGCGCCAGCAGCTTGGGGGGAGGAGAGACCCAGTACTTC; CDR3: CASSLGGGETQYF
D: TRBD1; size: .; V: TRBV29-1; J: TRBJ1-2; DNA: TGCCACTTCCTGGGACAGGGGGAAAACTATGGCTACACCTTC; CDR3: CHFLGQGENYGYTF
D: TRBD2; size: .; V: TRBV5-1; J: TRBJ2-5; DNA: TGCGCCAGCACGAGGACTAGCGGGATCCAAGAGACCCAGTACTTC; CDR3: CASTRTSGIQETQYF
D: .; size: .; V: TRBV5-5; J: TRBJ1-4; DNA: TGTGCCAGCAGCATAAACCCAGGGGAATTAGGGGAAAAACTGTTTTTT; CDR3: CASSINPGELGEKLFF
D: TRBD2; size: .; V: TRBV5-4; J: TRBJ2-7; DNA: TGTGCCAGCAGCTTGGCTAGCGGGGGCTCCTACGAGCAGTACTTC; CDR3: CASSLASGGSYEQYF
D: TRBD2; size: once; V: TRBV19; J: TRBJ2-1; DNA: TGTGCCAGTGGAGCGGGAGGGCCCTACAATGAGCAGTTCTTC; CDR3: CASGAGGPYNEQFF
D: .; size: once; V: TRBV18; J: TRBJ1-4; DNA: TGTGCCAGCTCACCATTTAACAGGGCTAATGAAAAACTGTTTTTT; CDR3: CASSPFNRANEKLFF
D: TRBD1; size: .; V: TRBV18; J: TRBJ2-3; DNA: TGTGCCAGCTCGGACGACGGGACAGTTATTAGTTATACGCAGTATTTT; CDR3: CASSDDGTVISYTQYF
D: .; size: few; V: TRBV5-4; J: TRBJ1-1; DNA: TGTGCCAGCACCTCAGGAATGAACACTGAAGCTTTCTTT; CDR3: CASTSGMNTEAFF
D: TRBD1; size: few; V: TRBV4-1; J: TRBJ1-1; DNA: TGCGCCAGCAGCCAAGAGGGACAGTTGAACACTGAAGCTTTCTTT; CDR3: CASSQEGQLNTEAFF
D: TRBD1; size: few; V: TRBV10-2; J: TRBJ1-5; DNA: TGCGCCAGCAGTGATGAAGACAGGGGGAATCAGCCCCAGCATTTT; CDR3: CASSDEDRGNQPQHF
D: TRBD1; size: once; V: TRBV7-3; J: TRBJ1-2; DNA: TGTGCCAGCAGCCTTACCGGGACAGGCTATGGCTACACCTTC; CDR3: CASSLTGTGYGYTF
D: TRBD2; size: few; V: TRBV4-1; J: TRBJ2-7; DNA: TGCGCCAGCAGCCAAGGTGGCGGGGGGGCCGGCCTCTACGAGCAGTACTTC; CDR3: CASSQGGGGAGLYEQYF
D: TRBD2; size: .; V: TRBV5-1; J: TRBJ2-1; DNA: TGCGCCAGCAGCTTGATTACTAGCGGGAGGAATGAGCAGTTCTTC; CDR3: CASSLITSGRNEQFF
D: TRBD1; size: .; V: TRBV7-6; J: TRBJ1-2; DNA: TGTGCCAGCAGCCCATGGGTACGGGACAGGGGCGACTACACCTTC; CDR3: CASSPWVRDRGDYTF
D: .; size: .; V: TRBV28; J: TRBJ1-5; DNA: TGTGCCAGCAGTTTAGGGACACAGCTAAATCAGCCCCAGCATTTT; CDR3: CASSLGTQLNQPQHF
D: TRBD1; size: .; V: TRBV6-4; J: TRBJ1-1; DNA: TGTGCCAGCAGCAACCTTATGGGACAGGGAGCTTTCTTT; CDR3: CASSNLMGQGAFF
D: .; size: .; V: TRBV28; J: TRBJ1-4; DNA: TGTGCCAGCACCCTTAGGGGCGGCCTACTGGAAAAACTGTTTTTT; CDR3: CASTLRGGLLEKLFF
D: .; size: .; V: TRBV5-1; J: TRBJ2-3; DNA: TGCGCCAGCAGACCCCCTGGGGGGAGCACAGATACGCAGTATTTT; CDR3: CASRPPGGSTDTQYF
D: TRBD1; size: .; V: TRBV2; J: TRBJ1-1; DNA: TGTGCCAGCAGTGTCCCACCGGGACAGGGACCGAACACTGAAGCTTTCTTT; CDR3: CASSVPPGQGPNTEAFF
D: TRBD1; size: .; V: TRBV6-6; J: TRBJ2-7; DNA: TGTGCCAGCAGTTACAGAGGACAGGGGAACTACGAGCAGTACTTC; CDR3: CASSYRGQGNYEQYF
D: .; size: .; V: TRBV28; J: TRBJ2-3; DNA: TGTGCCAGCAGTTTAATCTTCCAAGGAGCCCGCCGGTCTCTAGATACGCAGTATTTT; CDR3: CASSLIFQGARRSLDTQYF
D: TRBD2; size: .; V: TRBV27; J: TRBJ2-3; DNA: TGTGCCAGCAGTTTAACCCAAGCGGATAAAACTAGCGGTTATTCCACAGATACGCAGTATTTT; CDR3: CASSLTQADKTSGYSTDTQYF
D: TRBD1; size: .; V: TRBV5-5; J: TRBJ1-3; DNA: TGTGCCAGCAGCTTGGGACTCAGGGGGCCTGGAAACACCATATATTTT; CDR3: CASSLGLRGPGNTIYF
D: .; size: .; V: TRBV28; J: TRBJ2-7; DNA: TGTGCCAGCAGAGGCGGGACCCACGGCGAGCAGTACTTC; CDR3: CASRGGTHGEQYF
D: .; size: .; V: TRBV9; J: TRBJ2-3; DNA: TGTGCCAGCAGCGTAGAATCCGGCACAGATACGCAGTATTTT; CDR3: CASSVESGTDTQYF
D: .; size: .; V: TRBV15; J: TRBJ1-3; DNA: TGTGCCACCAGCAGAGTGGGGGGCTCTGGAAACACCATATATTTT; CDR3: CATSRVGGSGNTIYF
D: .; size: .; V: TRBV28; J: TRBJ2-1; DNA: TGTGCCAGCAGAGGCAGGGTGGATAGCCATGAGCAGTTCTTC; CDR3: CASRGRVDSHEQFF
D: .; size: .; V: TRBV28; J: TRBJ1-2; DNA: TGTGCCAGCAGTTTAGTCGGCTATGGCTACACCTTC; CDR3: CASSLVGYGYTF
D: .; size: .; V: TRBV7-9; J: TRBJ1-1; DNA: TGTGCCAGCAGCAGGACAGCGAACACTGAAGCTTTCTTT; CDR3: CASSRTANTEAFF